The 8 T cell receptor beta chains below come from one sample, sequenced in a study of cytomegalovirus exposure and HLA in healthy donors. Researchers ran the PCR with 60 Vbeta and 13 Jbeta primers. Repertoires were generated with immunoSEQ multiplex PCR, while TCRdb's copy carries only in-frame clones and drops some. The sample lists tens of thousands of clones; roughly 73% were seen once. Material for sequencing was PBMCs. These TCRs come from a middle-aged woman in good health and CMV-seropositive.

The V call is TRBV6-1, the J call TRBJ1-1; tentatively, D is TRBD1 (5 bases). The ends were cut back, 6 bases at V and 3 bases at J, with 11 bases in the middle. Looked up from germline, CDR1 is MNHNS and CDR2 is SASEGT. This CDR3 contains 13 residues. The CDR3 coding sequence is TGTGCCAGCAGGGGGCAGAGCTACACTGAAGCTTTCTTT. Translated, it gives CASRGQSYTEAFF.

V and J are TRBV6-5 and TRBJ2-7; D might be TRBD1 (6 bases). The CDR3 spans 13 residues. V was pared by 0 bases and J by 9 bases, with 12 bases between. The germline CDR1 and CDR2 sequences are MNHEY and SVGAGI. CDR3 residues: CASSYSWETGQYF. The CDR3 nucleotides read TGTGCCAGCAGTTACTCTTGGGAGACAGGGCAGTACTTC.

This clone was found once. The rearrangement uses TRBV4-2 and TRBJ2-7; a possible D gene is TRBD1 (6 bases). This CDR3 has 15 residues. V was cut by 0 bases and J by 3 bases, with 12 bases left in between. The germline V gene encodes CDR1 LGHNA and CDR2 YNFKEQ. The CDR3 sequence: CASSQEVARGYEQYF. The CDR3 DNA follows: TGTGCCAGCAGCCAAGAGGTTGCCAGGGGCTACGAGCAGTACTTC.

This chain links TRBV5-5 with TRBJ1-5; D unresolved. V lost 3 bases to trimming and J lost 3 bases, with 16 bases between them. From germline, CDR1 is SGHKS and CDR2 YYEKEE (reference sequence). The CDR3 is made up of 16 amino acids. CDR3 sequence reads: CASSSRVTTNNQPQHF. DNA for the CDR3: TGTGCCAGCAGCTCCCGGGTCACTACTAACAATCAGCCCCAGCATTTT.

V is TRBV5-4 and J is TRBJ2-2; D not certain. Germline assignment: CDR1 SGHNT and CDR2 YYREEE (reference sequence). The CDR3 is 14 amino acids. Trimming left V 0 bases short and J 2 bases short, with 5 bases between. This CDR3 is CASSLGLNTGELFF. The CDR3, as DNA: TGTGCCAGCAGCTTGGGGCTTAACACCGGGGAGCTGTTTTTT.

In DNA, the CDR3 is TGTGCCAGCGGATACAGCTCCTACGAGCAGTACTTC. Translating gives CASGYSSYEQYF. The chain couples TRBV27 to TRBJ2-7; D not resolved. Germline CDR1 and CDR2: MNHEY and SMNVEV (reference sequence). The CDR3 is 12 residues long. V was trimmed by 8 bases and J by 0 bases, leaving 8 bases between them.

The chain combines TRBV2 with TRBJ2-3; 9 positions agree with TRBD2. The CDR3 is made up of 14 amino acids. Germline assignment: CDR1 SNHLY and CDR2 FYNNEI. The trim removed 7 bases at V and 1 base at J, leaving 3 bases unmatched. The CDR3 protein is CASTRTSGTDTQYF. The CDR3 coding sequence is TGTGCCAGCACCCGGACTAGCGGCACAGATACGCAGTATTTT.

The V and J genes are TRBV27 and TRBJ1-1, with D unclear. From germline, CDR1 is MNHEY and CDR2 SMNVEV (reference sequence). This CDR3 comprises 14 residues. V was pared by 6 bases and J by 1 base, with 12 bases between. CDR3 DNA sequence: TGTGCCAGCAGCACCCAGCCGGGGAACACTGAAGCTTTCTTT. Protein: CASSTQPGNTEAFF.